This entry lists 3 T cell receptor beta chains sequenced from one sample in a study of HIV-infected patients and healthy controls. cDNA was made from roughly 500 ng RNA using alpha and beta constant primers. Separate chain-specific third strand synthesis with multiplexing indices produced the alpha and beta libraries. TCRdb re-analysed the 5' RACE reads in MiXCR, keeping a single row per CDR3 protein. The table shows 15,000 to 20,000 distinct CDR3 sequences, with 10% occurring only once. Whole blood was used without fractionation, so all unsorted peripheral T cells were included. The sample was blood. These receptors originate from an adult in good health.

The DNA of the CDR3 is TGTGCCAGCAGCCCCCGGGGTAGCGCAGGGAAGTATTTT. It yields the protein CASSPRGSAGKYF. The gene calls are TRBV7-7 and TRBJ2-3; either TRBD1 or TRBD2 may fit D (5 bases each). Germline V gene sequence: CDR1 SSHAT, CDR2 FNYEAQ (reference sequence). This CDR3 is 13 amino acids long. Trimming took off 5 bases at V and 13 bases at J, with 19 bases between the two ends.

This clonotype has a count of ten or more. The rearrangement links TRBV12-3 or TRBV12-4 to TRBJ2-2, with 12 bases matching TRBD2. After removal of 5 bases from V and 3 bases from J, the junction contained 4 bases not matched to a gene. The CDR3 totals 16 residues. CDR3 sequence: CASSLRLAGDTGELFF. The CDR3 DNA reads as TGTGCCAGCAGTCTTAGACTAGCGGGAGACACCGGGGAGCTGTTTTTT.

Ten or more counts support this clonotype. The V and J genes are TRBV7-9 and TRBJ1-5; 8 nucleotides line up with TRBD1. The CDR3 runs to 19 residues. Germline lookup yields CDR1 SEHNR and CDR2 FQNEAQ (reference sequence). V lost 4 bases to trimming and J lost 0 bases; unmatched junction nucleotides: 14. DNA of the CDR3: TGTGCCAGCAGCTCCCACCCGGACAGGGACCTCTATAGCAATCAGCCCCAGCATTTT. It codes for CASSSHPDRDLYSNQPQHF.